Presented here are 14 T cell receptor beta chains from one specimen sequenced in a study of T-cell reconstitution after alpha-beta-depleted transplantation in children listed by TCRdb under 2016. The sample's treatment or condition label is to be understood as: allogeneic hematopoietic cell transplantation with graft depleted of TCRalphabeta T cells and CD19 B cells. Receptor libraries were prepared by PCR. Sequencing used an Illumina HiSeq 2500. To normalize quantification of the TCRbeta repertoire, the TCR libraries were built with molecular barcoding that relied on unique molecular identifiers. TCRdb's own reprocessing of the public reads used fastp at Q25 and MiXCR and kept productive beta chains. Each CDR3 protein appears once, grouped with its most common genes and DNA. Across this sample there are hundreds of thousands of distinct CDR3 sequences, with 20% to 30% seen only once. About 5% of the sample comes from the top ten.

Sequences were derived from PBMCs, mostly from graft donor cells, sampled 360 days after TCRalphabeta/CD19-depleted stem cell transplant. These receptor sequences come from a female patient between 2 and 10 years old who had a stem cell transplant for congenital amegakaryocytic thrombocytopenia, so the T cells may come from the graft donor.

This clonotype was seen a handful of times. The chain uses TRBV20-1 and TRBJ2-5, with D possibly called TRBD1 or TRBD2 (5 bases each). CDR3 length equals 9 residues. In germline, CDR1 is DFQATT, CDR2 SNEGSKA (reference sequence). The CDR3 is CSVGVTQYF. In nucleotides, the CDR3 is TGCAGCGTGGGGGTGACCCAGTACTTC.

This clonotype was seen only a few times. The chain carries TRBV2 and TRBJ1-4, with 7 bases fitting TRBD1. V lost 7 bases, J lost 4 bases, and 9 bases stayed unmatched. This CDR3 contains 15 residues. Germline-derived CDR1 and CDR2 are SNHLY and FYNNEI. For the CDR3, the DNA is TGTGCCAGCAATGGCGGACAGGCGAGTAATGAAAAACTGTTTTTT. Residues: CASNGGQASNEKLFF.

There are a few counts of this clonotype. The chain carries TRBV4-1 and TRBJ2-7; D is perhaps TRBD1 or TRBD2 (5 bases each). The CDR3 is made up of 14 amino acids. With 0 bases removed from V and 5 bases from J, the gap between germline ends came to 11 bases. Germline-derived CDR1 and CDR2 are MGHRA and YSYEKL. The CDR3 bases are TGCGCCAGCAGCCAAGAGACCCTGGGGGACGAGCAGTACTTC. The encoded protein is CASSQETLGDEQYF.

The J gene is TRBJ1-3, the V gene TRBV20-1, with no clear D. There are 14 residues in the CDR3. Germline V CDR1 and CDR2: DFQATT, SNEGSKA (reference sequence). Trimming shortened V by 3 bases and J by 2 bases, and 11 bases separated the two germline ends. Written as DNA, the CDR3 is TGCAGTGCTAGTTATGGATCTCCTGGAAACACCATATATTTT. Amino acid sequence: CSASYGSPGNTIYF.

This sequence joins TRBV20-1 and TRBJ2-1, with 8 bases matching TRBD2. The CDR3 extends over 15 amino acids. V was pared by 8 bases and J by 7 bases, with 16 bases of the junction left unmatched. The germline CDR1 and CDR2 sequences are DFQATT and SNEGSKA (reference sequence). The DNA of the CDR3 is TGCAGTTCTACCCCGGGACTAGAGACGGGAAATGAGCAGTTCTTC. It specifies CSSTPGLETGNEQFF.

This sequence joins TRBV7-9 and TRBJ2-1; D is possibly TRBD2 (6 bases). The germline V gene encodes CDR1 SEHNR and CDR2 FQNEAQ (reference sequence). Trimming took off 3 bases at V and 6 bases at J, with 12 bases between the two ends. The CDR3 covers 14 residues. The CDR3 protein is CASSLLFGGNEQFF. CDR3 nucleotide sequence: TGTGCCAGCAGCTTGTTGTTCGGGGGCAATGAGCAGTTCTTC.

J is TRBJ2-2 and V is TRBV7-8, with TRBD1 as a possible D gene (5 bases). CDR3 size: 17 residues. Trimming removed 4 bases at V and 5 bases at J, with 20 bases between. Looked up from germline, CDR1 is SGHVS and CDR2 is FQNEAQ. The DNA for the CDR3 is TGTGCCAGCAGCTCCCACCGGGCAGGGTTTGGGACCGGGGAGCTGTTTTTT. Its translation is CASSSHRAGFGTGELFF.

In its sample, this clonotype was seen a few times. The chain links TRBV10-3 to TRBJ2-3; 10 bases agree with TRBD2. V lost 2 bases to trimming and J lost 3 bases; unmatched junction nucleotides: 5. Germline lookup yields CDR1 ENHRY and CDR2 SYGVKD. The CDR3 covers 16 residues. The CDR3 DNA reads as TGTGCCATCAGTGAGAACCAGCGGGGGGGTACAGATACGCAGTATTTT. This translates into CAISENQRGGTDTQYF.

V usage is TRBV11-2 and J usage is TRBJ2-3, with D possibly TRBD2 on 6 matching bases. This CDR3 has 13 amino acids. Germline V CDR1 and CDR2: SGHAT, FQNNGV. Trimming took 1 base from V and 4 from J, leaving 6 bases between them. The CDR3 DNA reads TGTGCCAGCAGCTTAGTAGCGGCAGATACGCAGTATTTT. Its translation: CASSLVAADTQYF.

The chain employs TRBV5-1 and TRBJ2-7, with 13 bases aligning to TRBD2. This CDR3 is 18 amino acids long. Per the germline V gene, CDR1 is SGHRS and CDR2 is YFSETQ. Germline trimming cut 3 bases from V and 2 bases from J; bases unmatched to any gene: 11. The CDR3 region is CASSSTGTSGVATYEQYF. In nucleotides, the CDR3 is TGCGCCAGCAGCTCAACAGGGACTAGCGGGGTGGCTACCTACGAGCAGTACTTC.

V gene TRBV15 combines with J gene TRBJ2-7, with D possibly being TRBD1 or TRBD2 (6 bases each). V was shortened by 0 bases and J by 4 bases, with 10 bases between the two germline ends. Germline loops: CDR1 LNHNV, CDR2 YYDKDF (reference sequence). CDR3 length: 14 residues. CDR3: CATSREVGGYEQYF. DNA of the CDR3: TGTGCCACCAGCAGAGAAGTAGGGGGGTACGAGCAGTACTTC.

The chain couples TRBV20-1 to TRBJ1-5; D is possibly TRBD1 (6 bases). Germline loops: CDR1 DFQATT, CDR2 SNEGSKA (reference sequence). V was pared by 2 bases and J by 4 bases, with 12 bases between. CDR3 size: 14 residues. This CDR3 is CSARMGASNQPQHF. The CDR3 nucleotides read TGCAGTGCTAGAATGGGGGCGAGTAATCAGCCCCAGCATTTT.

The chain is built from TRBV28 and TRBJ1-6, with D perhaps TRBD1 (6 bases). Trimming removed 5 bases from V and 4 bases from J, with 15 bases in between. There are 16 residues in the CDR3. Germline CDR1 is MDHEN and CDR2 is SYDVKM. CDR3 amino acids: CASSPRRGLYNSPLHF. The CDR3, as DNA: TGTGCCAGCAGTCCGAGGCGGGGGCTTTATAATTCACCCCTCCACTTT. The variable domain in full, completed from reference TRBV28 and TRBJ1-6, reads DVKVTQSSRYLVKRTGEKVFLECVQDMDHENMFWYRQDPGLGLRLIYFSYDVKMKEKGDIPEGYSVSREKKERFSLILESASTNQTSMYLCASSPRRGLYNSPLHFGNGTRLTVT.

The CDR3 here is CASARVSARFPGELFF. CDR3 bases: TGTGCCAGCGCGAGGGTGTCAGCTCGATTCCCCGGGGAGCTGTTTTTT. This chain connects TRBV21-1 to TRBJ2-2; TRBD2 is the table's D call and was not checked against the DNA. TRBV21-1 is tagged as a pseudogene. This CDR3 is 16 amino acids long.